This TCR beta chain was captured in a study of Ad26.COV2.S vaccination and SARS-CoV-2 variants. General study results and limits: Analytic work on TCR breadth and depth might have understated the full extent of total T cell responses.

Clones were read by immunoSEQ multiplex PCR, and TCRdb kept only the in-frame ones, dropping some. The sample lists hundreds of thousands of clones, around 89% occurring once. As to this clone: Its antigen is unidentified.

Treatment given: 15 to 20 received Ad26.COV2.S at low or high dose, single or two shots; 5 received placebo; per-sample allocation not given. Samples came from day 63 after the first vaccine or placebo injection. Vaccine was an Ad26 vector expressing Wuhan-strain SARS-CoV-2 spike. Germline lookup yields CDR1 SGHVS and CDR2 FQNEAQ. The CDR3 contains 14 residues. V lost 1 base to trimming and J lost 5 bases, with 11 bases between them. Sequencing used peripheral blood, obtained in a trial of Ad26.COV2.S vaccine versus placebo. The chain combines TRBV7-8 with TRBJ1-2, with D uncertain. The receptor's source is a person between 18 and 60 years old who received the Ad26.COV2.S COVID-19 vaccine or a placebo. The CDR3 region is CASSLVLRDYGYTF. Written as DNA, the CDR3 is TGTGCCAGCAGCTTAGTGTTGCGGGATTATGGCTACACCTTC.